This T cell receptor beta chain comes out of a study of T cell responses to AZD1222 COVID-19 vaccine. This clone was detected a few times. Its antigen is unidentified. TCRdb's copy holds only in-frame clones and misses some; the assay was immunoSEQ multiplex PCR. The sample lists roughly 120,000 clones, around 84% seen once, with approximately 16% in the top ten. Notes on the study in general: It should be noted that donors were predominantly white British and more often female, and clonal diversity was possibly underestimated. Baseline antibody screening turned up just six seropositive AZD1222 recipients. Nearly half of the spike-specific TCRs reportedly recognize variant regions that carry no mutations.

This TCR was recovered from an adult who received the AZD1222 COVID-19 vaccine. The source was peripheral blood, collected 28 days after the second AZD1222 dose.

The CDR3 sequence is CASSQDAQGAYNEQFF. The CDR3 bases are TGTGCCAGCAGCCAAGATGCGCAGGGGGCTTACAATGAGCAGTTCTTC. The rearrangement joins TRBV3-1 (or the pseudogene TRBV3-2) to TRBJ2-1; 8 bases map to TRBD1. CDR1 is LGHDT, CDR2 YNNKEL, per germline (reference sequence). Trimming took 0 bases from V and 4 from J; bases not matched to a gene: 5. This CDR3 region has 16 residues.